One and the same sample provided the 20 T cell receptor beta chains below, sequenced in a study of spatial heterogeneity in lung cancer. Time point given: sample taken at primary tumor resection. Each CDR3 protein is one row after TCRdb ran MiXCR on the 5' RACE reads. The profile covers 2,000 to 2,500 distinct CDR3 sequences, with roughly 7.8% appearing a single time and 10% to 13% taken by the ten largest. The sequencing used normal lung tissue next to the tumor, collected at surgery. These receptors originate from a female donor with early-stage non-small cell lung cancer.

This clonotype was recorded once. The chain combines TRBV5-4 with TRBJ2-7, with D perhaps assigned TRBD1 or TRBD2 (5 bases each). Germline lookup yields CDR1 SGHNT and CDR2 YYREEE (reference sequence). V dropped 4 bases and J dropped 5 bases, with 16 bases sitting between them. The CDR3 is 14 amino acids. CDR3: CASSPGPRDDEQYF. The CDR3 bases are TGTGCCAGCAGCCCCGGGCCTCGGGACGACGAGCAGTACTTC. Full variable domain (missing parts from reference TRBV5-4 and TRBJ2-7): ETGVTQSPTHLIKTRGQQVTLRCSSQSGHNTVSWYQQALGQGPQFIFQYYREEENGRGNFPPRFSGLQFPNYSSELNVNALELDDSALYLCASSPGPRDDEQYFGPGTRLTVT.

In this sample, this clonotype is medium-sized (0.01 to 0.1%). V is TRBV20-1 and J is TRBJ2-7; the match to TRBD2 covers 11 bases. This CDR3 is 14 amino acids long. Trimming cost V 2 bases and J 5 bases; bases outside gene matches: 5. The germline V gene encodes CDR1 DFQATT and CDR2 SNEGSKA (reference sequence). The CDR3 coding sequence is TGCAGTGCTAGAAGGACTAGCGGGTCCAACGAGCAGTACTTC. It specifies CSARRTSGSNEQYF.

By share, this clonotype counts as medium-sized. This chain links TRBV30 with TRBJ2-1, with D tentatively TRBD1 or TRBD2 (5 bases each). The CDR3 extends over 11 amino acids. Germline V lookup: CDR1 GTSNPN, CDR2 SVGIG (reference sequence). V was cut by 3 bases and J by 10 bases, with 10 bases left in between. DNA for the CDR3: TGTGCCTGGAGGACGGGACCGGAGCAGTTCTTC. It is translated as CAWRTGPEQFF.

By share, this clonotype counts as medium-sized. The chain joins TRBV9 to TRBJ2-5, with TRBD2 identical over 9 bases. The germline gives CDR1 SGDLS, CDR2 YYNGEE. After removal of 2 bases from V and 3 bases from J, the junction contained 8 bases not matched to a gene. CDR3 size: 16 residues. CDR3 region: CASSVAAGGKEETQYF. The CDR3 DNA sequence: TGTGCCAGCAGCGTGGCAGCGGGAGGAAAGGAAGAGACCCAGTACTTC.

Sample share makes this clonotype medium-sized (0.01 to 0.1%). This chain links TRBV5-1 with TRBJ2-2; D is ambiguous. CDR3 size: 14 residues. The V gene lost 0 bases and the J gene lost 0 bases, with 3 bases spanning the gap. CDR1 SGHRS and CDR2 YFSETQ come from the germline V gene. As DNA, the CDR3 is TGCGCCAGCAGCTTGGCTCCGAACACCGGGGAGCTGTTTTTT. Amino acids: CASSLAPNTGELFF.

Judged by abundance, this clonotype is medium-sized. V gene TRBV7-9 combines with J gene TRBJ2-1, with D perhaps matching TRBD2 (7 bases). V lost 5 bases, J lost 6 bases, and 26 bases lay in between. Germline CDR1 and CDR2: SEHNR and FQNEAQ (reference sequence). CDR3 size: 18 residues. Here the CDR3 reads CASSDLRGGGIRSNEQFF. CDR3 DNA: TGTGCCAGCAGCGATCTTCGCGGGGGCGGGATTCGCTCCAATGAGCAGTTCTTC. Full variable domain (outside the CDR3, taken from reference TRBV7-9 and TRBJ2-1): DTGVSQNPRHKITKRGQNVTFRCDPISEHNRLYWYRQTLGQGPEFLTYFQNEAQLEKSRLLSDRFSAERPKGSFSTLEIQRTEQGDSAMYLCASSDLRGGGIRSNEQFFGPGTRLTVL.

By share, this clonotype ranks as medium-sized. V gene TRBV7-2 combines with J gene TRBJ2-7, with 7 nucleotides matching TRBD1. The V and J ends lost 3 bases and 1 base, in that order; junction bases with no gene match: 6. CDR1 SGHTA and CDR2 FQGNSA come from the germline V gene. This CDR3 region has 15 residues. CDR3 nucleotides: TGTGCCAGCAGCTTTTCCGGGACAGTTTCCTACGAGCAGTACTTC. This codes for CASSFSGTVSYEQYF.

This clonotype counts as medium-sized. The chain uses TRBV7-9 and TRBJ2-2; D is unclear. Germline V gene sequence: CDR1 SEHNR, CDR2 FQNEAQ (reference sequence). V lost 3 bases, J lost 5 bases, and 7 bases lay in between. The length of the CDR3 is 13 residues. The CDR3 reads CASSLPGTGELFF. The CDR3 nucleotides read TGTGCCAGCAGCTTGCCCGGAACCGGGGAGCTGTTTTTT.

The CDR3: CASAYGQTTDTQYF. The CDR3 bases are TGCGCCAGTGCCTACGGCCAAACCACAGATACGCAGTATTTT. The V and J genes are TRBV5-1 and TRBJ2-3; D is unclear. Germline CDR1 SGHRS, CDR2 YFSETQ. This CDR3 is built from 14 residues. The V end was cut by 8 bases, the J end by 2 bases, with 15 bases between. The full variable domain, with the rest looked up from reference TRBV5-1 and TRBJ2-3, is KAGVTQTPRYLIKTRGQQVTLSCSPISGHRSVSWYQQTPGQGLQFLFEYFSETQRNKGNFPGRFSGRQFSNSRSEMNVSTLELGDSALYLCASAYGQTTDTQYFGPGTRLTVL.

Relative to its sample, this clonotype is medium-sized. The chain joins TRBV12-3 or TRBV12-4 to TRBJ1-6; a possible D gene is TRBD1 (5 bases). The CDR3 sequence is 15 residues long. Deletions cut 3 bases from V and 4 bases from J, with 10 bases between. The CDR3 here is CASSLAGIYNSPLHF. The CDR3 DNA reads TGTGCCAGCAGTTTGGCAGGGATTTATAATTCACCCCTCCACTTT.

Within the sample, this clonotype is medium-sized. The V call is TRBV5-1, the J call TRBJ2-7; D unclear. Germline CDR1 and CDR2: SGHRS and YFSETQ. V was pared by 3 bases and J by 5 bases, with 9 bases between. The CDR3 sequence is 12 residues long. This chain's CDR3 is CASSSEPHEQYF. CDR3 DNA sequence: TGCGCCAGCAGCTCCGAACCTCACGAGCAGTACTTC.

This clonotype was picked up a small number of times. This CDR3 reads CASSFYNEQFF. The CDR3 coding sequence is TGTGCCAGCAGTTTCTACAATGAGCAGTTCTTC. V is TRBV28 and J is TRBJ2-1; no clear D. Trimming cost V 3 bases and J 3 bases, with 0 bases left between them. CDR1 and CDR2 (germline): MDHEN, SYDVKM. There are 11 residues in the CDR3.

With regard to this clonotype: A much larger clone sits a single nucleotide away, making a read error possible. The V gene is TRBV29-1, the J gene TRBJ1-2, with D maybe TRBD1 (5 bases). V lost 0 bases and J 7 bases, leaving 15 bases between the germline ends. Germline V lookup: CDR1 SQVTM, CDR2 ANQGSEA. This CDR3 has 14 amino acids. CDR3 region: CSVEDPTDSSGYTF. The DNA of the CDR3 is TGCAGCGTTGAAGATCCGACAGACTCCAGTGGCTACACCTTC.

By its share, this clonotype is medium-sized. V usage is TRBV9 and J usage is TRBJ2-3, with TRBD2 identical over 8 bases. Germline CDR1 SGDLS, CDR2 YYNGEE. This CDR3 spans 14 amino acids. The trim removed 3 bases at V and 0 bases at J, leaving 0 bases unmatched. The CDR3 DNA is TGTGCCAGCAGCGCTAGCGGGAGCACAGATACGCAGTATTTT. Translated: CASSASGSTDTQYF.

Relative to its sample, this clonotype is medium-sized. The rearrangement links TRBV28 to TRBJ2-3; D is uncertain. V dropped 4 bases and J dropped 1 base, with 12 bases sitting between them. The CDR3 runs to 15 residues. CDR1 and CDR2 (germline): MDHEN, SYDVKM. The CDR3 loop is CASSWAGEGTDTQYF. CDR3 nucleotides: TGTGCCAGCAGTTGGGCCGGCGAGGGCACAGATACGCAGTATTTT.

This clonotype is medium-sized within its sample. This chain uses TRBV20-1 with TRBJ2-4; the D is unclear. Germline assignment: CDR1 DFQATT and CDR2 SNEGSKA (reference sequence). The CDR3 has 13 amino acids. V dropped 1 base and J dropped 8 bases, with 12 bases sitting between them. CDR3 sequence (DNA): TGCAGTGCTAGAGCTACGGGTGCGGACATTCAGTACTTC. Its protein is CSARATGADIQYF.

As regards this clonotype: Possible read error: a much larger clone is one base away. In this CDR3 the conserved last residue, phenylalanine or tryptophan, is missing, so a read error is likely. The genes are TRBV4-3 and TRBJ2-1; D is uncertain. V dropped 0 bases and J dropped 6 bases, with 6 bases sitting between them. There are 13 residues in the CDR3. Germline V gene data show CDR1 as LGHNA and CDR2 as YSLEER. CDR3 residues: CASSQDRANEQFL. DNA for the CDR3: TGCGCCAGCAGCCAAGATAGGGCCAATGAGCAGTTCCTC.

This clonotype is medium-sized within its sample. V gene TRBV7-8 combines with J gene TRBJ2-5; possible D gene TRBD1, 5 bases. This CDR3 has 14 amino acids. V lost 5 bases, J lost 5 bases, and 15 bases lay in between. Germline assignment: CDR1 SGHVS and CDR2 FQNEAQ. The CDR3 bases are TGTGCCAGCAGCACAGGCCAGGTTAAGGAGACCCAGTACTTC. Translation gives CASSTGQVKETQYF.

This clonotype ranks as medium-sized. The chain employs TRBV7-2 and TRBJ2-3; 10 bases line up with TRBD1. The V segment lost 5 bases and the J segment 3 bases; nucleotides outside the gene matches: 5. CDR3 size: 15 residues. CDR1 is SGHTA and CDR2 is FQGNSA in the germline V gene. CDR3 in amino acids: CASSRTGGSTDTQYF. The CDR3 region has the DNA TGTGCCAGCAGCCGGACAGGGGGGTCGACAGATACGCAGTATTTT.

This clonotype is deemed large. The J gene is TRBJ2-1, the V gene TRBV12-3 or TRBV12-4; D gene uncertain. The length of the CDR3 is 13 residues. The V gene lost 4 bases and the J gene lost 6 bases, with 10 bases spanning the gap. The CDR3: CASSSPMGNEQFF. CDR3 DNA sequence: TGTGCCAGCAGTTCGCCTATGGGCAATGAGCAGTTCTTC.